Here is one T cell receptor (beta chain) with its context. This sample was taken from a study of blood T cell repertoires in COVID-19. Unmatched junction bases numbered 0, after V lost 0 bases and J lost 5 bases. Germline V CDR1 and CDR2: SGHRS, YFSETQ. The CDR3 is 13 amino acids. Sequencing used immunoSEQ multiplex PCR; TCRdb keeps in-frame clones, though not all of them. The sample shows around 150,000 clones, around 87% of them seen only once. The receptor was derived from a woman in her 50s who had recovered from COVID-19. Sample: PBMCs or T cells enriched from blood (not recorded which). The chain employs TRBV5-1 and TRBJ2-5; TRBD1 matches 8 bases. The DNA of the CDR3 is TGCGCCAGCAGCTTGGGGACAGGGGAGACCCAGTACTTC. Amino acids: CASSLGTGETQYF.